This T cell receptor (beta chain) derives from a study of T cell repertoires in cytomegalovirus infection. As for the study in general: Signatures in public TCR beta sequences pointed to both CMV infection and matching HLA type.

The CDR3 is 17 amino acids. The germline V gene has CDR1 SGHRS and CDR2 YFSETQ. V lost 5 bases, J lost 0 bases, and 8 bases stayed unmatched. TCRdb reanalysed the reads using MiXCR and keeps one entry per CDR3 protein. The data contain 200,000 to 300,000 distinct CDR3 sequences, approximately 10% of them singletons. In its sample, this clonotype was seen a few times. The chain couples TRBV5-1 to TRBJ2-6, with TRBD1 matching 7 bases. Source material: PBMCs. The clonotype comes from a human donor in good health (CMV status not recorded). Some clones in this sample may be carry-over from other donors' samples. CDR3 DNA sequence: TGCGCCAGCAGGTCGGGACAGTCTCTCTCTGGGGCCAACGTCCTGACTTTC. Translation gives CASRSGQSLSGANVLTF.